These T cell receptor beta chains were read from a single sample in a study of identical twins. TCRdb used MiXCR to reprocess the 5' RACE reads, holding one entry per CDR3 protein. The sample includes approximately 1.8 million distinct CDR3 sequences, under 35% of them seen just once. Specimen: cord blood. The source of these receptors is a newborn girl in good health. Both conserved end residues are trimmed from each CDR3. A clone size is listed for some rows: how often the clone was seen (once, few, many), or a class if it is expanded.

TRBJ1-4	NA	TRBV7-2	ASSLAIWTATNEKLF
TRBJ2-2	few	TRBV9	ASTERGTGELF
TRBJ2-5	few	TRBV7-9	ASSSSGTQETQY
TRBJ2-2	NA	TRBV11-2	ASSAHRVDTGELF
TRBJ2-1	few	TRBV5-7	ASSLTSNSYNEQF
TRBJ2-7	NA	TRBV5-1	AGSSPDSSYEQY
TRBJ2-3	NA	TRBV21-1	ASSKAPFEGLGTDTQY
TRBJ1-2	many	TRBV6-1	ASSRSPGQPYGYT
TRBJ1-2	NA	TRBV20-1	SAPDKLRGGYT
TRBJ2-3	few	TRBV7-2	ASSSGGLTGRDTQY
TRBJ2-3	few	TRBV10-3	ATSGTGTDTQY
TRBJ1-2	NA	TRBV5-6	ASSVPLGKQGHYGYT
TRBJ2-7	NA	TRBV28	ASSLRLAGESSYEQY
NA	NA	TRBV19	ASSIREVRETQY
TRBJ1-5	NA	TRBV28	ASFSDRSQH
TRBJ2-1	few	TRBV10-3	AHRTSGF
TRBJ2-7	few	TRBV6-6	ASSYDRGLRSYEQY
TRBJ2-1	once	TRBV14	ASSQVGLAGVREQF
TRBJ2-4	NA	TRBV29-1	SVTGPASYGQY
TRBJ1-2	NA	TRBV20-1	SADPPPGQGRARTNYGCT
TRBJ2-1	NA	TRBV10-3	AISEFSRTSGGRSYNEQF
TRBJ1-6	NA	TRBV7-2	ASSLARGETSPLH
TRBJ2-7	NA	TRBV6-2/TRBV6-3	ASSKQGWLYEQY